The next 18 T cell receptor beta chains were all read from a single sample in a study of shared clonotypes between healthy human individuals. Sequencing was performed with immunoSEQ multiplex PCR; in TCRdb, only in-frame clones are kept and a portion is missing. The table includes a few million clones, 90% to 97% detected once. The sample was naive CD4+ T cells sorted from blood. Subset: CD45RA+ positively selected. The receptor source for this set is a man aged 18 to 30 in good health.

This clone was seen once. The chain employs TRBV6-1 and TRBJ1-2, with D unclear. The CDR3 sequence is 15 residues long. From germline, CDR1 is MNHNS and CDR2 SASEGT. The V end lost 4 bases, the J end lost 0 bases, and 12 bases lay between the germline ends. CDR3 in DNA: TGTGCCAGCAGTGTCCTGAGCACTCCTAACTATGGCTACACCTTC. Residues: CASSVLSTPNYGYTF.

The chain couples TRBV30 to TRBJ2-1; 9 bases agree with TRBD1. The V gene's germline CDR1 is GTSNPN and CDR2 SVGIG (reference sequence). The CDR3 has 15 amino acids. V lost 2 bases and J lost 4; bases outside the gene matches: 6. CDR3 in amino acids: CAWSTGTGRYNEQFF. The CDR3 coding sequence is TGTGCCTGGAGTACCGGGACAGGGAGATACAATGAGCAGTTCTTC. The full variable domain, rest sourced from reference TRBV30 and TRBJ2-1, is SQTIHQWPATLVQPVGSPLSLECTVEGTSNPNLYWYRQAAGRGLQLLFYSVGIGQISSEVPQNLSASRPQDRQFILSSKKLLLSDSGFYLCAWSTGTGRYNEQFFGPGTRLTVL.

This clone was seen a single time. The chain combines TRBV11-2 with TRBJ1-2; D is ambiguous. The V end lost 5 bases, the J end lost 4 bases, and 5 bases lay between the germline ends. Per the germline V gene, CDR1 is SGHAT and CDR2 is FQNNGV. This CDR3 contains 11 residues. The CDR3 DNA follows: TGTGCCAGCAGCATGGGCTATGGCTACACCTTC. This sequence encodes CASSMGYGYTF.

This clone has just a few counts. The genes are TRBV5-1 and TRBJ2-7, with 9 bases fitting TRBD1. The CDR3 spans 13 residues. Germline-derived CDR1 and CDR2 are SGHRS and YFSETQ. Unmatched junction bases numbered 5, after V lost 5 bases and J lost 5 bases. As DNA, the CDR3 is TGCGCCAGCAGACTACAGGGGGCGAACGAGCAGTACTTC. Translating gives CASRLQGANEQYF.

This chain links TRBV6-6 with TRBJ2-7, with TRBD1 identical over 9 bases. V shed 7 bases, J shed 5 bases, and the junction held 12 bases outside the gene matches. Germline V gene lookup returns CDR1 MNHNY and CDR2 SVGAGI (reference sequence). The CDR3 covers 15 residues. CDR3 in amino acids: CASMLPGTGRNEQYF. In DNA, the CDR3 is TGTGCCAGCATGCTTCCTGGGACAGGGAGGAACGAGCAGTACTTC.

Concerning this clone: Other DNA sequences in the sample encode the same CDR3. CDR3 amino acids: CASSSTGSYEQYF. The CDR3 DNA follows: TGCGCCAGCAGCTCAACAGGGTCCTACGAGCAGTACTTC. The chain combines TRBV5-1 with TRBJ2-7, with D perhaps TRBD1 (6 bases). Trimming left V 3 bases short and J 1 base short, with 8 bases between. Germline V gene lookup returns CDR1 SGHRS and CDR2 YFSETQ. The CDR3 runs 13 residues. The entire variable domain, with the rest obtained from reference TRBV5-1 and TRBJ2-7, is as follows: KAGVTQTPRYLIKTRGQQVTLSCSPISGHRSVSWYQQTPGQGLQFLFEYFSETQRNKGNFPGRFSGRQFSNSRSEMNVSTLELGDSALYLCASSSTGSYEQYFGPGTRLTVT.

The V gene is TRBV6-5, the J gene TRBJ1-5; a weak D match, TRBD1 (5 bases). Deletions cut 2 bases from V and 9 bases from J, with 14 bases between. This CDR3 is 14 amino acids long. The germline gives CDR1 MNHEY, CDR2 SVGAGI. CDR3 nucleotides: TGTGCCAGCAGTTACCGCAGGGAGCTGCGGCCCCAGCATTTT. This codes for CASSYRRELRPQHF.

The chain carries TRBV7-3 and TRBJ2-1; D might be TRBD2 (5 bases). CDR3 length: 15 residues. CDR1 is SGHTA, CDR2 FQGTGA, per germline. V lost 5 bases and J lost 7, with 18 bases in between. CDR3 region: CASSPRGMSSNEQFF. The CDR3 nucleotides are TGTGCCAGCAGCCCTCGGGGTATGAGTAGTAATGAGCAGTTCTTC. The variable domain in full, completed from reference TRBV7-3 and TRBJ2-1, reads GAGVSQTPSNKVTEKGKYVELRCDPISGHTALYWYRQSLGQGPEFLIYFQGTGAADDSGLPNDRFFAVRPEGSVSTLKIQRTERGDSAVYLCASSPRGMSSNEQFFGPGTRLTVL.

For this clone: Different DNA sequences within this sample yield the same CDR3. The chain combines TRBV10-3 with TRBJ1-2; D is unclear. Trimming shortened V by 3 bases and J by 4 bases, and 6 bases separated the two germline ends. Looked up from germline, CDR1 is ENHRY and CDR2 is SYGVKD. The CDR3 has 12 amino acids. This chain's CDR3 is CAISDGLYGYTF. Written as DNA, the CDR3 is TGTGCCATCAGTGATGGACTCTATGGCTACACCTTC.

The J gene is TRBJ2-2, the V gene TRBV10-2, with 10 bases identical to TRBD2. This CDR3 has 16 amino acids. V shed 8 bases, J shed 3 bases, and the junction held 9 bases outside the gene matches. Germline CDR1 reads WSHSY; CDR2 reads SAAADI. CDR3 sequence reads: CASVLAGRTYTGELFF. CDR3 sequence (DNA): TGCGCCAGCGTACTAGCGGGACGAACCTACACCGGGGAGCTGTTTTTT.

The gene calls are TRBV5-1 and TRBJ2-6; the D is unclear. Germline lookup yields CDR1 SGHRS and CDR2 YFSETQ. V was clipped by 0 bases and J by 3 bases, with 13 bases between them. The CDR3 has 17 residues. The CDR3 reads CASSLAASSHGANVLTF. Here the CDR3 DNA reads TGCGCCAGCAGCTTGGCCGCATCTTCCCATGGGGCCAACGTCCTGACTTTC.

V gene TRBV18 combines with J gene TRBJ2-1; a weak D match, TRBD1 (6 bases). V lost 3 bases, J lost 4 bases, and 13 bases lay in between. This CDR3 is 15 amino acids long. Germline V gene data show CDR1 as KGHSH and CDR2 as LQKENI. The CDR3 here is CASSPGQARYNEQFF. The CDR3 DNA reads as TGTGCCAGCTCACCGGGACAAGCCCGTTACAATGAGCAGTTCTTC.

The chain has TRBV19 and TRBJ2-7, with a possible D match to TRBD2 (6 bases). Germline V gene lookup returns CDR1 LNHDA and CDR2 SQIVND (reference sequence). The CDR3 is 15 residues long. V was shortened by 3 bases and J by 7 bases, with 19 bases between the two germline ends. This CDR3 is CASSIDGGLEGEQYF. The CDR3 nucleotides are TGTGCCAGTAGTATTGACGGAGGGCTTGAGGGAGAGCAGTACTTC.

J is TRBJ1-4 and V is TRBV4-1; D is uncertain. The CDR3 extends over 17 amino acids. The germline CDR1 and CDR2 sequences are MGHRA and YSYEKL. Trimming shortened V by 1 base and J by 2 bases, and 14 bases separated the two germline ends. This CDR3 is CASSQVMAQLTNEKLFF. DNA for the CDR3: TGCGCCAGCAGCCAAGTAATGGCCCAGCTGACTAATGAAAAACTGTTTTTT.

The genes are TRBV28 and TRBJ1-4; 9 nucleotides align to TRBD1. CDR1 is MDHEN and CDR2 is SYDVKM in the germline V gene. The ends lost 6 bases at V and 8 bases at J; junction bases unmatched: 7. This CDR3 has 14 residues. The CDR3 reads CASSPGQGGEKLFF. DNA of the CDR3: TGTGCCAGCAGCCCGGGACAGGGTGGCGAAAAACTGTTTTTT.

The V gene is TRBV5-1, the J gene TRBJ1-2, with D perhaps TRBD1 (6 bases). This CDR3 spans 17 amino acids. Per germline, CDR1 SGHRS and CDR2 YFSETQ. The germline V and J ends were trimmed by 4 bases and 0 bases, with 19 bases remaining between them. The CDR3 sequence: CASSGDNHELANYGYTF. In nucleotides, the CDR3 is TGCGCCAGCAGCGGGGACAACCACGAATTAGCTAACTATGGCTACACCTTC.

The chain couples TRBV25-1 to TRBJ2-1; no reliable D call. The ends were cut back, 4 bases at V and 10 bases at J, with 14 bases in the middle. CDR1 is MGHDK and CDR2 is SYGVNS in the germline V gene. The CDR3 contains 13 residues. As DNA, the CDR3 is TGTGCCAGCAGTGTCGATTCGGACCGCGAGCAGTTCTTC. Translation gives CASSVDSDREQFF.

This chain uses TRBV5-1 with TRBJ2-1; 8 bases align to TRBD1. V shed 0 bases and J 6 bases; nucleotides not matched to a gene: 5. CDR1 is SGHRS and CDR2 is YFSETQ in the germline V gene. This CDR3 has 15 residues. As DNA, the CDR3 is TGCGCCAGCAGCTTGGGGCGGACAGGGTTCAATGAGCAGTTCTTC. Its protein is CASSLGRTGFNEQFF.